These 32 T cell receptor beta chains share one sample of origin, sequenced in a study of control samples from healthy donors and cancer patients (dated by TCRdb to the early 2020s). The library relied on the immunoSEQ multiplex PCR assay. TCRdb re-hosts the immuneACCESS table, in-frame sequences only. Its copies lack some clones; in the studies checked, an unresolved V gene accounts for under half of them, and the cause for the rest is not known. The sample data list tens of thousands of clones, and around 97% of these were observed just once. In total, the top ten clones hold about 1.9% of the sample. Material: blood. The receptors were gathered from a woman younger than 45 in good health.

This chain joins TRBV28 and TRBJ2-1, with D perhaps matching TRBD2 (6 bases). Germline V gene sequence: CDR1 MDHEN, CDR2 SYDVKM. V was shortened by 5 bases and J by 9 bases, with 11 bases between the two germline ends. The CDR3 covers 12 residues. DNA of the CDR3: TGTGCCAGCAGTCCCACTAGCATTGAGCAGTTCTTC. Residues: CASSPTSIEQFF.

The chain joins TRBV20-1 to TRBJ1-1, with D possibly matching TRBD1 (5 bases). Trimming cost V 3 bases and J 5 bases, with 10 bases left between them. Germline V gives CDR1 DFQATT, CDR2 SNEGSKA (reference sequence). The CDR3 totals 12 residues. CDR3 sequence reads: CSASQGRTEAFF. The CDR3 DNA reads TGCAGTGCTAGTCAGGGACGGACTGAAGCTTTCTTT.

The rearrangement uses TRBV5-4 and TRBJ1-5; D not certain. In germline, CDR1 is SGHNT, CDR2 YYREEE (reference sequence). The CDR3 totals 14 residues. Trimming pared 0 bases from V and 4 bases from J, leaving 8 bases between. CDR3 DNA sequence: TGTGCCAGCAGCTTGGACGGATTTAATCAGCCCCAGCATTTT. Its translation is CASSLDGFNQPQHF.

The chain couples TRBV2 to TRBJ2-3; 7 positions agree with TRBD1. V trimming: 6 bases; J trimming: 5 bases; junction bases outside the gene matches: 8. Germline-derived CDR1 and CDR2 are SNHLY and FYNNEI. The CDR3 extends over 14 amino acids. The CDR3 nucleotides are TGTGCCAGCAGGAACTATAGGGGGCAAGATACGCAGTATTTT. Its protein is CASRNYRGQDTQYF.

The chain recombines TRBV7-9 with TRBJ2-1; the D gene is possibly TRBD2 (6 bases). From germline, CDR1 is SEHNR and CDR2 FQNEAQ (reference sequence). V lost 5 bases to trimming and J lost 10 bases, with 18 bases between them. The CDR3 runs 14 residues. The CDR3 loop reads CASSLGTVIREQFF. Here the CDR3 DNA reads TGTGCCAGCAGCCTCGGGACTGTCATTAGGGAGCAGTTCTTC.

The V and J genes are TRBV24-1 and TRBJ2-2, with D possibly being TRBD2 (5 bases). V lost 3 bases and J lost 1, with 8 bases in between. CDR3 length: 15 amino acids. Germline CDR1 KGHDR, CDR2 SFDVKD. Written as DNA, the CDR3 is TGTGCCACCAGTGATCTTCGGGAGAACACCGGGGAGCTGTTTTTT. Encoded protein: CATSDLRENTGELFF.

This chain connects TRBV15 to TRBJ2-2, with 8 bases aligning to TRBD2. CDR3 length equals 17 residues. Germline CDR1 and CDR2: LNHNV and YYDKDF (reference sequence). The trim removed 1 base at V and 5 bases at J, leaving 9 bases unmatched. The CDR3 region has the DNA TGTGCCACCAGCAGAGTCACTAGCGGAGCAGGGACCGGGGAGCTGTTTTTT. Amino acid sequence: CATSRVTSGAGTGELFF.

The rearrangement uses TRBV4-1 and TRBJ2-6, with TRBD1 identical over 7 bases. CDR3 length: 15 residues. V dropped 3 bases and J dropped 6; count of bases not matched to a gene: 5. Germline assignment: CDR1 MGHRA and CDR2 YSYEKL. CDR3: CASSQAGGLANVLTF. The CDR3 DNA sequence: TGCGCCAGCAGCCAGGCAGGGGGTCTGGCCAACGTCCTGACTTTC.

This clone was picked up a small number of times. This chain's CDR3 is CASSKDYRRMGRLGCGQYF. The CDR3 nucleotides read TGTGCCAGCAGCAAAGATTATCGGAGGATGGGGAGGCTGGGTTGTGGGCAGTACTTC. The chain is built from TRBV21-1 and TRBJ2-7; TRBD2 was called by the table and not checked on the DNA. TRBV21-1 is reported as a pseudogene. The CDR3 covers 19 residues.

The J gene is TRBJ2-3, the V gene TRBV7-9; 10 positions match TRBD2. Germline V gene lookup returns CDR1 SEHNR and CDR2 FQNEAQ (reference sequence). V trimming: 7 bases; J trimming: 0 bases; junction bases outside the gene matches: 4. The CDR3 is made up of 15 amino acids. DNA of the CDR3: TGTGCCAGCATCAAAGCGGGAGGGAGCACAGATACGCAGTATTTT. This sequence encodes CASIKAGGSTDTQYF.

The chain combines TRBV4-1 with TRBJ2-1; D is possibly TRBD2 (6 bases). Trimming left V 7 bases short and J 10 bases short, with 23 bases between. The V gene's germline CDR1 is MGHRA and CDR2 YSYEKL. This CDR3 is built from 15 residues. CDR3 region: CASTSPGGGSGEQFF. The CDR3 coding sequence is TGCGCCAGCACCTCCCCCGGTGGGGGGAGTGGAGAGCAGTTCTTC.

This clone was detected once. The sample holds other DNA sequences that translate to the same CDR3. The chain has TRBV15 and TRBJ2-7, with a possible D match to TRBD1 (6 bases). Germline V gives CDR1 LNHNV, CDR2 YYDKDF (reference sequence). Trimming removed 3 bases from V and 4 bases from J, with 13 bases in between. The CDR3 contains 14 residues. The DNA for the CDR3 is TGTGCCACCAGCAGGGCAGGACAGTTTTACGAGCAGTACTTC. This sequence encodes CATSRAGQFYEQYF.

This rearrangement joins TRBV9 to TRBJ2-7; a weak D match, TRBD2 (7 bases). Trimming removed 0 bases from V and 3 bases from J, with 13 bases in between. Per germline, CDR1 SGDLS and CDR2 YYNGEE. This CDR3 is built from 15 residues. The CDR3 DNA is TGTGCCAGCAGCGTAGGGGAGGGGGGTTACTACGAGCAGTACTTC. Amino acid sequence: CASSVGEGGYYEQYF.

The sample holds a few counts of this clone. The V gene is TRBV3-1 (or the pseudogene TRBV3-2), the J gene TRBJ2-7, with unresolved D. The CDR3 has 11 amino acids. The germline V gene has CDR1 LGHDT and CDR2 YNNKEL (reference sequence). The V gene lost 4 bases and the J gene lost 6 bases, with 7 bases spanning the gap. CDR3 in amino acids: CASSRNAEQYF. CDR3 nucleotide sequence: TGTGCCAGCAGCCGAAACGCCGAGCAGTACTTC.

The chain combines TRBV2 with TRBJ1-4; tentative D call: TRBD1 (5 bases). The CDR3 is 14 residues long. The germline V gene has CDR1 SNHLY and CDR2 FYNNEI. Trimming took 8 bases from V and 5 from J, leaving 15 bases between them. CDR3 residues: CASLNRDLNEKLFF. CDR3 DNA sequence: TGTGCCAGCCTAAACCGGGACCTGAATGAAAAACTGTTTTTT.

The chain recombines TRBV5-5 with TRBJ2-1; 15 bases are a match to TRBD2. The V gene end was trimmed by 4 bases and the J gene end by 8 bases; junction bases not matched to a gene: 16. Per germline, CDR1 SGHKS and CDR2 YYEKEE (reference sequence). CDR3 length: 19 amino acids. The CDR3 DNA reads as TGTGCCAGCAGCCAAGATTCGCTAGGACTAGCGGGAGGGCCCGATGAGCAGTTCTTC. Encoded protein: CASSQDSLGLAGGPDEQFF.

In DNA, the CDR3 is TGTGCCAGCAGCAAAGGGGGAGGCTACGAGCAGTACTTC. This codes for CASSKGGGYEQYF. The chain has TRBV27 and TRBJ2-7, with D perhaps being TRBD1 or TRBD2 (6 bases each). The CDR3 length is 13 residues. V lost 6 bases to trimming and J lost 3 bases, with 12 bases between them. Germline CDR1 is MNHEY and CDR2 is SMNVEV (reference sequence).

The J gene is TRBJ2-7, the V gene TRBV6-6, with D perhaps TRBD1 (6 bases). Trimming removed 4 bases from V and 5 bases from J, with 15 bases in between. Germline values: CDR1 MNHNY, CDR2 SVGAGI (reference sequence). The CDR3 extends over 14 amino acids. CDR3 residues: CASSSTSDSHEQYF. The CDR3 DNA follows: TGTGCCAGCAGTTCCACATCGGACAGTCACGAGCAGTACTTC.

The chain combines TRBV6-5 with TRBJ2-7; the D call may be TRBD1 or TRBD2 (5 bases each). This CDR3 comprises 14 residues. Germline CDR1 MNHEY, CDR2 SVGAGI. The V end was cut by 2 bases, the J end by 3 bases, with 11 bases between. The CDR3 coding sequence is TGTGCCAGCAGTTACGGGGGAGCGAACTACGAGCAGTACTTC. Translating gives CASSYGGANYEQYF.

The chain links TRBV5-1 to TRBJ2-7; D is possibly TRBD2 (6 bases). The CDR3 runs 13 residues. V lost 5 bases and J lost 3, with 12 bases in between. Germline V lookup: CDR1 SGHRS, CDR2 YFSETQ. The CDR3 DNA follows: TGCGCCAGCAGGACTCGCGGGGACTACGAGCAGTACTTC. Its protein is CASRTRGDYEQYF.

The genes are TRBV5-4 and TRBJ2-3; 7 bases match TRBD2. The J segment lost 4 bases and the V segment lost 4 bases, leaving 12 bases of the junction unmatched. The CDR3 runs to 16 residues. Per germline, CDR1 SGHNT and CDR2 YYREEE (reference sequence). The CDR3 sequence is CASSLNGAGRSDTQYF. The CDR3 DNA reads TGTGCCAGCAGCCTAAACGGAGCGGGACGGTCAGATACGCAGTATTTT.

This sequence joins TRBV27 and TRBJ1-2, with 8 bases fitting TRBD1. The J segment lost 6 bases and the V segment lost 5 bases, leaving 2 bases of the junction unmatched. CDR1 is MNHEY and CDR2 is SMNVEV in the germline V gene (reference sequence). This CDR3 is built from 12 residues. The CDR3, as DNA: TGTGCCAGCAGTGGCAGGGGGCATGGCTACACCTTC. As protein: CASSGRGHGYTF.

The chain joins TRBV3-1 (or the pseudogene TRBV3-2) to TRBJ2-1, with 7 bases lining up with TRBD1. Looked up from germline, CDR1 is LGHDT and CDR2 is YNNKEL (reference sequence). CDR3 length: 17 residues. With V trimmed by 1 base and J by 0 bases, 6 bases remained unmatched. CDR3 nucleotide sequence: TGTGCCAGCAGCCAAGTTTTTGGACAGGACTCCTACAATGAGCAGTTCTTC. Amino acids: CASSQVFGQDSYNEQFF.

The chain has TRBV28 and TRBJ1-2, with D possibly being TRBD1 (5 bases). Per germline, CDR1 MDHEN and CDR2 SYDVKM. The V end lost 4 bases, the J end lost 4 bases, and 10 bases lay between the germline ends. The CDR3 has 13 amino acids. The CDR3 DNA sequence: TGTGCCAGCAGTTACCGGGGCCGCTATGGCTACACCTTC. This codes for CASSYRGRYGYTF.

This chain uses TRBV7-9 with TRBJ1-2; D possibly corresponds to TRBD1 (5 bases). CDR3 length: 13 residues. CDR1 and CDR2 from the germline V gene are SEHNR and FQNEAQ (reference sequence). With 2 bases removed from V and 6 bases from J, the gap between germline ends came to 10 bases. DNA for the CDR3: TGTGCCAGCAGCTTACAGGGCCCGGATGGCTACACCTTC. Its protein is CASSLQGPDGYTF.

The V and J genes are TRBV18 and TRBJ2-7; 7 bases line up with TRBD2. V gave up 2 bases and J gave up 5 bases; unmatched junction bases: 6. The CDR3 spans 14 residues. The V gene's germline CDR1 is KGHSH and CDR2 LQKENI. The CDR3 spells CASSPAGVQHEQYF. The CDR3 DNA reads TGTGCCAGCTCACCAGCGGGAGTACAACACGAGCAGTACTTC.

The chain employs TRBV29-1 and TRBJ2-3; 7 nucleotides align to TRBD1. CDR1 SQVTM and CDR2 ANQGSEA come from the germline V gene. Trimming removed 7 bases from V and 4 bases from J; junction bases left unmatched: 8. The length of the CDR3 is 13 residues. CDR3 sequence reads: CSGDSTGPDTQYF. The DNA of the CDR3 is TGCAGCGGGGACAGCACAGGGCCAGATACGCAGTATTTT.

V usage is TRBV7-9 and J usage is TRBJ1-1, with D maybe TRBD1 (5 bases). V was clipped by 5 bases and J by 6 bases, with 19 bases between them. The germline gives CDR1 SEHNR, CDR2 FQNEAQ (reference sequence). The CDR3 length is 15 residues. The CDR3 coding sequence is TGTGCCAGCAGCCTAGACGAGCTCTGGGGCGCTGAAGCTTTCTTT. Its protein is CASSLDELWGAEAFF.

V gene TRBV20-1 combines with J gene TRBJ2-3, with 11 bases fitting TRBD2. The J segment lost 4 bases and the V segment lost 3 bases, leaving 6 bases of the junction unmatched. In germline, CDR1 is DFQATT, CDR2 SNEGSKA (reference sequence). This CDR3 contains 15 residues. This CDR3 is CSASRSSGRADTQYF. CDR3 DNA sequence: TGCAGTGCTAGTAGGAGTAGCGGGAGGGCAGATACGCAGTATTTT.

This clone was picked up one time. The chain has TRBV7-9 and TRBJ1-1; a possible D gene is TRBD1 (5 bases). This CDR3 spans 14 amino acids. CDR1 SEHNR and CDR2 FQNEAQ come from the germline V gene (reference sequence). The germline V and J ends were trimmed by 3 bases and 4 bases, with 12 bases remaining between them. In DNA, the CDR3 is TGTGCCAGCAGCTTCCCCGGGACTAGCACTGAAGCTTTCTTT. This gives the protein CASSFPGTSTEAFF.

This chain connects TRBV27 to TRBJ2-7; D not certain. Germline lookup yields CDR1 MNHEY and CDR2 SMNVEV (reference sequence). There are 12 residues in the CDR3. V dropped 6 bases and J dropped 3 bases, with 9 bases sitting between them. Here the CDR3 reads CASSGPDYEQYF. For the CDR3, the DNA is TGTGCCAGCAGCGGACCTGACTACGAGCAGTACTTC.

This chain uses TRBV2 with TRBJ2-1; either TRBD1 or TRBD2 may supply D (5 bases each). V was shortened by 2 bases and J by 2 bases, with 13 bases between the two germline ends. The CDR3 spans 16 residues. Germline V CDR1 and CDR2: SNHLY, FYNNEI. This CDR3 is CASSETRDDPYNEQFF. CDR3 bases: TGTGCCAGCAGTGAAACCCGGGACGATCCCTACAATGAGCAGTTCTTC.